This TCR beta chain was identified during a study of Ad26.COV2.S vaccination and SARS-CoV-2 variants. On the study more broadly: The vaccine Ad26.COV2.S was put into the muscle once, or twice with 56 days between. Study-level points and caveats: Those who received vaccine or placebo ended up with similar non-spike TCR breadth. TCR breadth and depth analyses may have underestimated total T cell responses.

Comments on this clone: The antigen is not known.

This sample's treatment: about 20 received Ad26.COV2.S at low or high dose, single or two shots; roughly 5 received placebo; per-sample allocation not given. On day 63 after the first injection, vaccine and placebo recipients gave samples. CDR1 SGHDN and CDR2 FVKESK come from the germline V gene. Trimming removed 0 bases at V and 8 bases at J, with 20 bases between. CDR3 size: 17 residues. Clones were read by immunoSEQ multiplex PCR, and TCRdb kept only the in-frame ones, dropping some. The table includes about 390,000 clones, 92% detected once. This TCR derives from a person between 18 and 59 years old who received the Ad26.COV2.S COVID-19 vaccine or a placebo. Sequences were derived from peripheral blood, sampled in a trial of Ad26.COV2.S vaccine versus placebo. The rearrangement uses TRBV14 and TRBJ1-3; D not resolved. CDR3 amino acids: CASSQENVGPGAYTIYF. In nucleotides, the CDR3 is TGTGCCAGCAGCCAAGAAAACGTTGGGCCAGGTGCTTACACCATATATTTT.